The 27 T cell receptor beta chains below were found in one sample sequenced in a study of blood T cell repertoires in COVID-19. Assay used: immunoSEQ multiplex PCR; TCRdb lists only in-frame clones, some missing. The sample lists 45,000 to 60,000 clones; around 82% were seen once. What was sequenced was peripheral blood. All receptors derive from an elderly woman with acute or convalescent COVID-19.

The gene calls are TRBV29-1 and TRBJ1-1, with D uncertain. CDR1 and CDR2 (germline): SQVTM, ANQGSEA. The CDR3 contains 13 residues. V dropped 5 bases and J dropped 0 bases, with 10 bases sitting between them. The CDR3 coding sequence is TGCAGCGTTAAGAGTCCGATGAACACTGAAGCTTTCTTT. Translating it yields CSVKSPMNTEAFF.

The CDR3 DNA reads as TGTGCCAGCAGTTTCAGGGGGCGATACTATGGCTACACCTTC. Amino acid sequence: CASSFRGRYYGYTF. This rearrangement joins TRBV28 to TRBJ1-2; TRBD1 matches at 8 bases. The CDR3 loop spans 14 amino acids. The J segment lost 3 bases and the V segment lost 3 bases, leaving 3 bases of the junction unmatched. Germline CDR1 is MDHEN and CDR2 is SYDVKM.

V and J are TRBV6-5 and TRBJ1-2, with D possibly being TRBD1 (5 bases). The V end lost 7 bases, the J end lost 1 base, and 7 bases lay between the germline ends. Looked up from germline, CDR1 is MNHEY and CDR2 is SVGAGI. This CDR3 spans 12 amino acids. CDR3 nucleotide sequence: TGTGCCAGCACCGACAGTAACTATGGCTACACCTTC. Translated, it gives CASTDSNYGYTF.

The rearrangement uses TRBV9 and TRBJ1-3, with 7 positions matching TRBD1. V shed 3 bases and J 4 bases; nucleotides not matched to a gene: 7. In germline, CDR1 is SGDLS, CDR2 YYNGEE. The CDR3 totals 15 residues. The CDR3 region is CASSGRDSKGNTIYF. In DNA form, the CDR3 reads TGTGCCAGCAGCGGGAGGGACAGCAAAGGAAACACCATATATTTT.

This sequence joins TRBV5-1 and TRBJ1-1; no firm D call. With 4 bases removed from V and 10 bases from J, the gap between germline ends came to 17 bases. The CDR3 loop spans 13 amino acids. CDR1 SGHRS and CDR2 YFSETQ come from the germline V gene. The CDR3 nucleotides read TGCGCCAGCAGCCCCGGCGAGGGAATAATAGCTTTCTTT. Translating gives CASSPGEGIIAFF.

The chain's CDR3 is CASSQEALGEASNQPQHF. DNA of the CDR3: TGCGCCAGCAGCCAAGAAGCCCTCGGGGAGGCTAGCAATCAGCCCCAGCATTTT. J is TRBJ1-5 and V is TRBV4-1, with D hard to call. The V end was cut by 0 bases, the J end by 0 bases, with 15 bases between. Germline CDR1 is MGHRA and CDR2 is YSYEKL. This CDR3 spans 18 amino acids.

This clone is a singleton in its sample. The V call is TRBV19, the J call TRBJ1-5; D call uncertain. The length of the CDR3 is 14 residues. CDR1 is LNHDA and CDR2 is SQIVND in the germline V gene (reference sequence). Trimming cost V 5 bases and J 1 base, with 9 bases left between them. The CDR3 sequence is CASSPETSNQPQHF. In DNA form, the CDR3 reads TGTGCCAGTAGTCCTGAGACAAGCAATCAGCCCCAGCATTTT.

The CDR3 region is CASSLQGRGDNEQFF. The CDR3 DNA sequence: TGTGCCAGCAGCCTCCAAGGGCGGGGGGACAATGAGCAGTTCTTC. The rearrangement joins TRBV7-7 to TRBJ2-1; 8 nucleotides match TRBD2. CDR1 is SSHAT, CDR2 FNYEAQ, per germline (reference sequence). V lost 5 bases to trimming and J lost 5 bases; unmatched junction nucleotides: 8. The CDR3 is made up of 15 amino acids.

The rearrangement joins TRBV6-5 to TRBJ1-2; 7 bases match TRBD1. The germline gives CDR1 MNHEY, CDR2 SVGAGI. V lost 4 bases to trimming and J lost 8 bases; unmatched junction nucleotides: 10. The CDR3 contains 14 residues. The CDR3 region has the DNA TGTGCCAGCAGTTTCCAGGGACAGCGAGAGGGCTACACCTTC. As protein: CASSFQGQREGYTF.

This chain uses TRBV7-9 with TRBJ2-2; TRBD1 might be the D (5 bases). The V and J ends lost 6 bases and 7 bases respectively, with 18 bases between them. The CDR3 consists of 15 residues. In germline, CDR1 is SEHNR, CDR2 FQNEAQ (reference sequence). The CDR3 nucleotides read TGTGCCAGCAGTATCGACAGCCCAATCGTCGGGGAGCTGTTTTTT. Translated: CASSIDSPIVGELFF.

This rearrangement joins TRBV21-1 to TRBJ2-7; TRBD2 is taken as the D call from the table, unchecked against the DNA. TRBV21-1 is shown as a pseudogene. The CDR3 covers 20 residues. The DNA for the CDR3 is TGTGCCAGCAGCCCTCTGGGGGAAAGGGGGGGTTGGACTAGCGGGTACGAGCAGTACTTC. Translating it yields CASSPLGERGGWTSGYEQYF.

This clone was detected a few times. This CDR3 reads CASSLSGRFAGTDTQYF. The CDR3 nucleotides are TGCGCCAGCAGCTTGAGCGGGAGGTTCGCGGGCACAGATACGCAGTATTTT. This chain uses TRBV5-1 with TRBJ2-3, with 9 bases aligning to TRBD2. This CDR3 region has 17 residues. Germline trimming cut 1 base from V and 1 base from J; bases unmatched to any gene: 7. Germline loops: CDR1 SGHRS, CDR2 YFSETQ.

This chain links TRBV5-5 with TRBJ1-5; 7 bases line up with TRBD1. CDR3 length: 16 residues. Germline V gene lookup returns CDR1 SGHKS and CDR2 YYEKEE (reference sequence). Losses at the gene ends were 0 bases for V and 6 bases for J; bases not matched to a gene: 9. The CDR3 spells CASSLELTGLTQPQHF. CDR3 DNA sequence: TGTGCCAGCAGCTTGGAATTGACAGGGCTTACTCAGCCCCAGCATTTT.

This clone was seen just once. The rearrangement uses TRBV19 and TRBJ2-7; tentative D call: TRBD2 (7 bases). V was pared by 6 bases and J by 5 bases, with 20 bases between. The germline CDR1 and CDR2 sequences are LNHDA and SQIVND (reference sequence). CDR3 size: 15 residues. The CDR3 sequence is CASSPRGGVRNEQYF. CDR3 in DNA: TGTGCCAGTAGCCCGAGGGGGGGCGTGCGCAACGAGCAGTACTTC.

The chain recombines TRBV30 with TRBJ2-1, with a tentative D call TRBD2 (6 bases). The CDR3 runs 16 residues. Trimming cost V 0 bases and J 11 bases, with 23 bases left between them. The V gene's germline CDR1 is GTSNPN and CDR2 SVGIG (reference sequence). The CDR3 spells CAWSVLRLREHPKQFF. The CDR3 nucleotides read TGTGCCTGGAGTGTACTTCGTTTGCGGGAACACCCAAAGCAGTTCTTC.

The sample holds a few counts of this clone. CDR3 in amino acids: CASSVRTAITGELFF. The CDR3 region has the DNA TGTGCCAGCAGTGTACGGACAGCGATCACCGGGGAGCTGTTTTTT. The chain uses TRBV27 and TRBJ2-2; possible D gene TRBD1, 6 bases. V was shortened by 5 bases and J by 4 bases, with 14 bases between the two germline ends. The CDR3 loop spans 15 amino acids. In germline, CDR1 is MNHEY, CDR2 SMNVEV (reference sequence).

This chain connects TRBV28 to TRBJ1-2; weak D call: TRBD1 (5 bases). Trimming removed 6 bases at V and 1 base at J, with 6 bases between. The CDR3 loop spans 12 amino acids. CDR1 MDHEN and CDR2 SYDVKM come from the germline V gene. The DNA for the CDR3 is TGTGCCAGCAGGACAGTTAACTATGGCTACACCTTC. This translates into CASRTVNYGYTF.

The chain is built from TRBV24-1 and TRBJ2-2; 11 bases align to TRBD1. V lost 7 bases, J lost 7 bases, and 4 bases stayed unmatched. From germline, CDR1 is KGHDR and CDR2 SFDVKD. The CDR3 has 14 residues. CDR3 amino acids: CATSRTGGNGELFF. The CDR3 nucleotides are TGTGCCACCAGCCGGACAGGGGGCAACGGGGAGCTGTTTTTT.

This clone was seen only once. The rearrangement uses TRBV19 and TRBJ2-7; 9 nucleotides match TRBD1. Trimming removed 5 bases from V and 2 bases from J; junction bases left unmatched: 10. Germline V lookup: CDR1 LNHDA, CDR2 SQIVND (reference sequence). The CDR3 is made up of 16 amino acids. CDR3 in amino acids: CASSSRDRDITYEQYF. Here the CDR3 DNA reads TGTGCCAGTAGTTCCCGGGACAGGGATATTACCTACGAGCAGTACTTC. The full variable domain, its missing parts supplied by reference TRBV19 and TRBJ2-7, is DGGITQSPKYLFRKEGQNVTLSCEQNLNHDAMYWYRQDPGQGLRLIYYSQIVNDFQKGDIAEGYSVSREKKESFPLTVTSAQKNPTAFYLCASSSRDRDITYEQYFGPGTRLTVT.

V is TRBV27 and J is TRBJ2-7; D possibly corresponds to TRBD1 (5 bases). Trimming took 0 bases from V and 6 from J, leaving 15 bases between them. Germline CDR1 reads MNHEY; CDR2 reads SMNVEV (reference sequence). CDR3 length: 15 amino acids. CDR3 bases: TGTGCCAGCAGTTTATCTGGGGCAGGTTACGGCGAGCAGTACTTC. Its protein product is CASSLSGAGYGEQYF.

The rearrangement joins TRBV19 to TRBJ1-2; 11 bases agree with TRBD1. After removal of 3 bases from V and 2 bases from J, the junction contained 5 bases not matched to a gene. Germline V gives CDR1 LNHDA, CDR2 SQIVND (reference sequence). This CDR3 has 16 amino acids. Written as DNA, the CDR3 is TGTGCCAGTAGTATCTGGACAGGGGGCGGGAACTATGGCTACACCTTC. Translating gives CASSIWTGGGNYGYTF.

In nucleotides, the CDR3 is TGTGCCAGTAGCCTATCCACCCCGGGGGTAAATCAGCCCCAGCATTTT. Translating it yields CASSLSTPGVNQPQHF. The chain employs TRBV19 and TRBJ1-5, with D possibly TRBD1 on 5 matching bases. V lost 6 bases, J lost 4 bases, and 19 bases lay in between. Germline V lookup: CDR1 LNHDA, CDR2 SQIVND (reference sequence). The CDR3 sequence is 16 residues long.

The genes are TRBV5-1 and TRBJ2-1; 7 bases are shared with TRBD1. CDR3 length: 14 residues. The junction had 9 bases not matched to a gene; V was cut back by 3 bases and J by 9 bases. CDR1 is SGHRS and CDR2 is YFSETQ in the germline V gene. The CDR3 loop reads CASSSLEGGGEQFF. The DNA of the CDR3 is TGCGCCAGCAGCTCGTTAGAAGGGGGCGGTGAGCAGTTCTTC.

The V call is TRBV11-2, the J call TRBJ2-5; no definite D call. Per the germline V gene, CDR1 is SGHAT and CDR2 is FQNNGV. The CDR3 contains 14 residues. The V end was cut by 0 bases, the J end by 0 bases, with 5 bases between. In DNA form, the CDR3 reads TGTGCCAGCAGCTTAGAGGCAAACCAAGAGACCCAGTACTTC. Translating gives CASSLEANQETQYF.

The V gene is TRBV5-5, the J gene TRBJ1-2; D is undetermined. Trimming took 0 bases from V and 3 from J, leaving 6 bases between them. The germline V gene has CDR1 SGHKS and CDR2 YYEKEE (reference sequence). CDR3 length equals 13 residues. The CDR3 here is CASSLESHYGYTF. The CDR3 DNA reads as TGTGCCAGCAGCTTGGAGAGTCACTATGGCTACACCTTC.

J is TRBJ2-3 and V is TRBV18; the match to TRBD1 covers 10 bases. The CDR3 length is 16 residues. The V segment lost 6 bases and the J segment 3 bases; nucleotides outside the gene matches: 9. The germline V gene encodes CDR1 KGHSH and CDR2 LQKENI. Here the CDR3 DNA reads TGTGCCAGCTCGAACTTGGGACAGGGGAAGACAGATACGCAGTATTTT. This sequence encodes CASSNLGQGKTDTQYF.

This clone was seen once. The rearrangement joins TRBV14 to TRBJ2-1; D is unresolved. Germline V lookup: CDR1 SGHDN, CDR2 FVKESK. CDR3 length: 13 amino acids. Trimming shortened V by 0 bases and J by 9 bases, and 9 bases separated the two germline ends. The DNA for the CDR3 is TGTGCCAGCAGCCAAGATCTAGTTCGTGAGCAGTTCTTC. The encoded protein is CASSQDLVREQFF.